This T cell receptor (beta chain) came from a study of CD8 T cells in ankylosing spondylitis. Broader study findings: Eight or nine highly homologous variants made up a TCR beta motif that seemed to typify ankylosing spondylitis blood. Clones that were linked to disease were CD8+ and were relatively rare in peripheral blood.

This clonotype was detected many times. The antigen is not known. Making the TCR beta libraries involved quantitative 5'-RACE with molecular barcodes. Via MiXCR, TCRdb re-called the 5' RACE reads, giving one row per CDR3 protein. The sample carries approximately 150,000 distinct CDR3 sequences, roughly a third recorded once. Germline CDR1 DFQATT, CDR2 SNEGSKA (reference sequence). V lost 6 bases and J lost 2, with 11 bases in between. The CDR3 has 13 residues. The TCR comes from a male donor with ankylosing spondylitis. V usage is TRBV20-1 and J usage is TRBJ1-3; D is unresolved. The sequenced material came from synovial fluid, either unsorted or a sorted T cell fraction (not recorded which). The CDR3 DNA sequence: TGCAGTGCCCATCGCGGAGCTGGAAACACCATATATTTT. It encodes CSAHRGAGNTIYF.